This T cell receptor beta chain was sequenced during a study of human T cells and chemical hapten exposure. Study-wide findings and caveats: Expanded TCRs grouped into significantly more large CDR3 similarity clusters than controls produced.

In regard to this clonotype: Its matching antigen is unknown.

TCRdb itself ran the RACE reads through MiXCR, one entry per CDR3 protein. This repertoire shows more than 300,000 distinct CDR3 sequences, about 5% found once; its top ten account for roughly 8.2%. Noted time point: pre-sensitization, week 0. This sample's treatment: therapeutic diphenylcyclopropenone sensitization with weekly scalp DPC. The source is a woman in her late teens or twenties with alopecia areata. Some clones in this sample may be carry-over from other donors' samples. The sequencing used whole blood, collected in connection with sensitization to the hapten diphenylcyclopropenone (DPC).

The CDR3 DNA is TGTGCCACCAGTGATGGTGGAGCCTCCTCCTACAATGAGCAGTTCTTC. Its protein is CATSDGGASSYNEQFF. The chain links TRBV24-1 to TRBJ2-1; D gene ambiguous. Trimming pared 3 bases from V and 0 bases from J, leaving 11 bases between. This CDR3 comprises 16 residues. Germline CDR1 and CDR2: KGHDR and SFDVKD.